This is a list of T cell receptor beta chains from one sample in a study of shared clonotypes between healthy human individuals. Sequenced by immunoSEQ multiplex PCR; TCRdb stores in-frame clones only, minus some. The data contain approximately 2,200,000 clones, more than 85% of them singletons. The sample taken for sequencing was naive CD8+ T cells from PBMCs. Receptor source: a man younger than 30 in good health. Some clones in this sample may be carry-over from other donors' samples. Both conserved end residues are part of each CDR3. A D gene is named only where the DNA matches it firmly. Not all rows give a size; the values are once, few, many and, for expanded clones, a class.

size,D,J,V,length,CDR3,DNA
NA,TRBD1,TRBJ2-6,TRBV19,18,CASSFVDREFSGANVLTF,TGTGCCAGTAGTTTTGTGGACAGGGAGTTTTCTGGGGCCAACGTCCTGACTTTC
NA,NA,TRBJ2-5,TRBV28,13,CASSLYQGLGQYF,TGTGCCAGCAGTTTATACCAGGGTCTGGGCCAGTACTTC
NA,TRBD1,TRBJ1-1,TRBV19,12,CASQGVYTEAFF,TGTGCCAGCCAGGGGGTTTACACTGAAGCTTTCTTT
once,NA,TRBJ2-5,TRBV29-1,16,CSVSLRDDLIKETQYF,TGCAGCGTCTCGCTCCGGGACGACCTCATAAAAGAGACCCAGTACTTC
NA,TRBD2,TRBJ2-3,TRBV5-6,15,CASSYGTSGLHTQYF,TGTGCCAGCAGTTATGGGACTAGCGGATTACATACGCAGTATTTT
once,TRBD2,TRBJ2-3,TRBV2,13,CAMLAGVTDTQYF,TGTGCCATGCTAGCGGGAGTGACAGATACGCAGTATTTT
NA,NA,TRBJ1-1,TRBV21-1,8,CCGTEAFF,TGTTGTGGTACTGAAGCTTTCTTT
NA,NA,TRBJ2-6,TRBV11-2,16,CASSLTRVPGANVLTF,TGTGCCAGCAGCTTGACCAGGGTCCCCGGGGCCAACGTCCTGACTTTC
NA,NA,TRBJ2-7,TRBV4-1,15,CASSQDLVNSYEQYF,TGCGCCAGCAGCCAAGATCTCGTCAACTCCTACGAGCAGTACTTC
NA,NA,TRBJ2-5,TRBV6-6,16,CASRSGEDPFQETQYF,TGTGCCAGCAGATCCGGGGAAGATCCCTTCCAAGAGACCCAGTACTTC
NA,NA,TRBJ2-1,TRBV28,13,CASSFLVLNEQFF,TGTGCCAGCAGTTTCCTGGTTCTCAATGAGCAGTTCTTC
NA,NA,TRBJ2-7,TRBV27,14,CASSFRDKRYEQYF,TGTGCCAGCAGTTTCCGGGACAAGCGCTACGAGCAGTACTTC
NA,NA,TRBJ2-1,TRBV7-9,11,CASSKRDRPFF,TGTGCCAGCAGCAAGCGGGACAGACCGTTCTTC
NA,NA,TRBJ1-1,TRBV7-9,15,CASSVPGTPNTEAFF,TGTGCCAGCAGCGTCCCCGGGACCCCGAACACTGAAGCTTTCTTT
NA,NA,TRBJ1-2,TRBV7-9,14,CASSLPGRLSGYTF,TGTGCCAGCAGCTTACCCGGCAGGTTATCTGGCTACACCTTC
NA,TRBD1,TRBJ2-7,TRBV2,15,CASSDSDRGKYEQYF,TGTGCCAGCAGTGACTCGGACAGGGGGAAATACGAGCAGTACTTC
NA,NA,TRBJ2-7,TRBV27,15,CASSFLAGAPYEQYF,TGTGCCAGCAGTTTTCTGGCGGGGGCCCCCTACGAGCAGTACTTC